The T cell receptor beta chain under discussion was sequenced for a study of T cells in Graves' hyperthyroidism and ophthalmopathy. This clonotype was counted a few times. Its target is unknown. Amplification targeted TCR beta CDR3 regions from RNA transcripts. Using the HTBI primer set, a first-round RT-PCR was run on the TCR CDR3. TCRdb reanalysed the multiplex PCR reads using MiXCR and keeps one entry per CDR3 protein. The sample carries 250,000 to 300,000 distinct CDR3 sequences, 10% to 15% recorded once. Whole-study results and caveats: Model output signaled ophthalmopathy a median approximately 6.2 months ahead of onset. In the blood, most expanded thyroid clonotypes above 0.001 appeared as well.

Diagnosis relied on clinical symptoms, serum thyroxine and TRAb, thyroid ultrasound and orbital computed tomography. Blood was sampled at initial diagnosis of hyperthyroidism, prior to onset of any ophthalmopathy symptoms. The CDR3 loop spans 14 amino acids. CDR1 SGDLS and CDR2 YYNGEE come from the germline V gene. V was clipped by 0 bases and J by 2 bases; unmatched bases: 1. J is TRBJ2-7 and V is TRBV9, with TRBD2 matching over 8 bases. The TCR comes from a woman in her twenties or thirties with Graves' hyperthyroidism that later progressed to Graves' ophthalmopathy. The sequenced sample consisted of blood. CDR3 loop: CASSVGREAYEQYF. The CDR3 DNA sequence: TGTGCCAGCAGCGTAGGGCGGGAGGCCTACGAGCAGTACTTC.